A selection of T cell receptor beta chains follows, all from one sample in a study of T cell responses to AZD1222 COVID-19 vaccine. Produced via immunoSEQ multiplex PCR; TCRdb's table is partial and in-frame only. Of roughly 100,000 clones in the sample, roughly 84% are singletons; the top ten hold approximately 17%. Material: peripheral blood, obtained on day 0 of AZD1222 vaccination. The receptors were gathered from an adult in good health. Each CDR3 is given with its conserved first and last residue. The order of the fields is clone size, J gene, V gene, D gene, CDR3 protein, CDR3 DNA. D genes are given only for firm matches. The size entry is marked missing in some rows and otherwise reads once, few, many or a size class.

>NA|TRBJ1-2|TRBV12-3/TRBV12-4|NA
CASSPNSSGYTF
TGTGCCAGCAGTCCTAACAGCTCTGGCTACACCTTC
>NA|TRBJ1-4|TRBV2|NA
CASSERSGGRGEKLFF
TGTGCCAGCAGTGAAAGGTCGGGGGGTCGCGGTGAAAAACTGTTTTTT
>NA|TRBJ1-1|TRBV19|NA
CASTNQRRSAFF
TGTGCCAGTACCAATCAGAGGCGATCAGCTTTCTTT
>many|TRBJ2-1|TRBV6-5|TRBD1
CASSSGQGAFDEQFF
TGTGCCAGCAGCTCGGGACAGGGGGCATTCGATGAGCAGTTCTTC
>few|TRBJ2-1|TRBV14|NA
CASSRQPSHRNEQFF
TGTGCCAGCAGCCGACAGCCATCACATCGGAATGAGCAGTTCTTC
>NA|TRBJ1-6|TRBV11-2|TRBD1
CASSFPGQGASSPLHF
TGTGCCAGCAGCTTCCCGGGACAGGGGGCCAGTTCACCCCTCCACTTT
>NA|TRBJ2-1|TRBV10-3|NA
CAISGISQGEQFF
TGTGCCATCAGTGGCATCAGCCAGGGTGAGCAGTTCTTC
>NA|TRBJ1-5|TRBV12-3/TRBV12-4|NA
CASSFGSNQPQHF
TGTGCCAGCAGTTTCGGTAGCAATCAGCCCCAGCATTTT
>NA|TRBJ2-7|TRBV2|NA
CASSEGPDYEQYF
TGTGCCAGCAGTGAAGGTCCGGACTACGAGCAGTACTTC
>few|TRBJ1-2|TRBV7-2|NA
CASSFSSNYGYTF
TGTGCCAGCAGTTTCTCATCCAACTATGGCTACACCTTC
>NA|TRBJ1-2|TRBV4-2|TRBD1
CASSQPGQGDGYTF
TGTGCCAGCAGCCAACCGGGACAGGGCGATGGCTACACCTTC
>NA|TRBJ1-6|TRBV18|NA
CASSLGDRSPLHF
TGTGCCAGCTCCCTGGGGGATAGGTCACCCCTCCACTTT
>NA|TRBJ2-7|TRBV27|NA
CASSPRGRQDYEQYF
TGTGCCAGCAGTCCCAGAGGAAGACAGGACTACGAGCAGTACTTC
>NA|TRBJ2-3|TRBV28|TRBD2
CASSSPRGASGRDTQYF
TGTGCCAGCAGTTCCCCCCGTGGGGCTAGCGGGAGGGATACGCAGTATTTT
>NA|TRBJ2-5|TRBV28|NA
CATYQPLSGTQYF
TGTGCCACCTACCAGCCGCTCTCAGGGACCCAGTACTTC
>NA|TRBJ1-2|TRBV14|NA
CASSPVRGYGYTF
TGTGCCAGCAGCCCAGTACGGGGCTATGGCTACACCTTC
>NA|TRBJ2-1|TRBV6-2/TRBV6-3|TRBD1
CASSYPRMTGQGHNEQFF
TGTGCCAGCAGTTACCCAAGAATGACAGGACAGGGGCACAATGAGCAGTTCTTC
>NA|TRBJ2-3|TRBV9|NA
CASSLVGWTTDTQYF
TGTGCCAGCAGCCTCGTCGGGTGGACGACAGATACGCAGTATTTT
>NA|TRBJ2-1|TRBV4-1|TRBD1
CASSQMTGGFNNEQFF
TGCGCCAGCAGCCAAATGACAGGGGGCTTCAACAATGAGCAGTTCTTC
>NA|TRBJ2-7|TRBV7-2|NA
CASSLEGRSKEQYF
TGTGCCAGCAGCTTAGAGGGCAGGTCAAAGGAGCAGTACTTC
>NA|TRBJ1-5|TRBV27|NA
CASSPVEALGGNQPQHF
TGTGCCAGCAGTCCCGTGGAGGCATTGGGGGGCAATCAGCCCCAGCATTTT
>NA|TRBJ1-5|TRBV19|NA
CASSIAGLNQPQHF
TGTGCCAGTAGTATTGCAGGGCTCAATCAGCCCCAGCATTTT
>NA|TRBJ1-1|TRBV2|NA
CASRGNTEAFF
TGTGCCAGCAGGGGCAACACTGAAGCTTTCTTT
>few|TRBJ1-1|TRBV28|NA
CASSLFGVTSNTEAFF
TGTGCCAGCAGTTTATTTGGGGTGACGTCGAACACTGAAGCTTTCTTT
>NA|TRBJ1-1|TRBV27|NA
CASSLIGGARTEAFF
TGTGCCAGCAGTCTTATAGGGGGGGCGAGGACTGAAGCTTTCTTT
>NA|TRBJ2-1|TRBV7-7|TRBD2
CASSLAGSSVTYNEQFF
TGTGCTAGCAGCTTAGCGGGCTCTAGCGTGACCTACAATGAGCAGTTCTTC
>NA|TRBJ1-4|TRBV4-1|NA
CASSQGGQPNEKLFF
TGCGCCAGCAGCCAAGGAGGACAGCCTAATGAAAAACTGTTTTTT
>NA|TRBJ2-4|TRBV28|NA
CASSRTGLAKNIQYF
TGTGCCAGCAGCCGAACAGGACTAGCCAAAAACATTCAGTACTTC
>few|TRBJ1-1|TRBV19|NA
CASADGNTEAFF
TGTGCCAGTGCTGACGGGAACACTGAAGCTTTCTTT
>NA|TRBJ1-2|TRBV15|TRBD1
CATSRVDRALKNYGYTF
TGTGCCACCAGCAGAGTCGACAGGGCCTTAAAAAACTATGGCTACACCTTC
>few|TRBJ1-1|TRBV14|NA
CASSSTQGWNTEAFF
TGTGCCAGCAGTTCCACCCAGGGTTGGAACACTGAAGCTTTCTTT
>NA|TRBJ1-1|TRBV29-1|NA
CSVETGRGVNTEAFF
TGCAGCGTTGAGACCGGGAGGGGCGTGAACACTGAAGCTTTCTTT
>NA|TRBJ2-2|TRBV19|NA
CASSIVAGNTGELFF
TGTGCCAGTAGTATAGTTGCGGGGAACACCGGGGAGCTGTTTTTT
>NA|TRBJ1-1|TRBV5-4|NA
CASSLGGNTEAFF
TGTGCCAGCAGCTTGGGGGGGAACACTGAAGCTTTCTTT
>NA|TRBJ1-4|TRBV3-1/TRBV3-2|NA
CASSQSSNRATNEKLFF
TGTGCCAGCAGCCAAAGCTCGAACAGGGCAACTAATGAAAAACTGTTTTTT
>NA|TRBJ2-1|TRBV14|TRBD2
CASSPGTSVDNEQFF
TGTGCCAGCAGCCCCGGGACTAGCGTCGACAATGAGCAGTTCTTC
>NA|TRBJ1-3|TRBV2|NA
CASKRGLRQHITGFSGNTIYF
TGTGCCAGCAAACGAGGATTGCGACAGCATATAACTGGGTTCTCTGGAAACACCATATATTTT
>NA|TRBJ1-1|TRBV7-9|NA
CASSFVVGANTEAFF
TGTGCCAGCAGCTTCGTTGTGGGAGCGAACACTGAAGCTTTCTTT
>NA|TRBJ2-2|TRBV27|NA
CASSLSTTPPGELFF
TGTGCCAGCAGTTTATCGACAACCCCCCCCGGGGAGCTGTTTTTT
>once|TRBJ1-6|TRBV28|TRBD1
CASSAPGQGPNNSPLHF
TGTGCCAGCAGCGCACCGGGACAGGGCCCTAATAATTCACCCCTCCACTTT